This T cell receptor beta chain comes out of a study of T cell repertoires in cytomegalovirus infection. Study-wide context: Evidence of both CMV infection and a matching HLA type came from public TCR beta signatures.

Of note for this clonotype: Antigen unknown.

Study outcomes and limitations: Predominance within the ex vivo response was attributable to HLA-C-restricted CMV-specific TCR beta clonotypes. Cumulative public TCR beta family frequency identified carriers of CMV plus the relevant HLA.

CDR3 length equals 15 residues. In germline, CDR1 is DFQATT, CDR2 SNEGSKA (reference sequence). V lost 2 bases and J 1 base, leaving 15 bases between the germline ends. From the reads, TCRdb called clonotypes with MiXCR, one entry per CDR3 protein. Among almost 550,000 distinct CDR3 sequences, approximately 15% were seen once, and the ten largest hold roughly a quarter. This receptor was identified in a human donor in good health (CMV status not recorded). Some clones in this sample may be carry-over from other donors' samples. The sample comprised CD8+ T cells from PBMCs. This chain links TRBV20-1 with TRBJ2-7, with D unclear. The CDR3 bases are TGCAGTGCTAGACCCCGGGCTGTGGTTTCCTACGAGCAGTACTTC. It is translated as CSARPRAVVSYEQYF.